This T cell receptor (beta chain) was identified in a study of T cells expressing NK-cell markers. Overall study: Sequenced donors, eight in total, included seven who were HCMV-seropositive and one who was seronegative. Study-wide findings and caveats: Dominance of the CD3+CD56-NKG2C+ fraction by these clonotypes also held in four donors. In over 5 donors, dominant CD3+CD56+NKG2C+ clonotypes ranked among the top 10 CD8+ clonotypes.

TCRdb reanalyzed the 5' RACE reads and collapses them to one entry per CDR3 protein, without DNA. Here the sample table reports around 550,000 distinct CDR3 sequences. Comments on this clonotype: As yet, its antigen is unknown.

This CDR3 has 15 amino acids. The germline V gene encodes CDR1 SGHRS and CDR2 YFSETQ. The V call is TRBV5-1, the J call TRBJ2-5; TCRdb reports TRBD2, a call that lacks DNA to check it against. The source of this sequence is a man between 18 and 29 years old in good health. Material for sequencing was blood T cells: a sorted CD56 or NKG2C T cell subset, CD4+ or CD8+ T cells, or bulk PBMC T cells (not recorded which). This CDR3 reads CASSSLGTRVETQYF.